These 7 T cell receptor beta chains share one sample of origin, sequenced in a study of shared clonotypes between healthy human individuals. The method was immunoSEQ multiplex PCR; TCRdb's version includes in-frame clones alone and lacks a portion of them. The table records about 2 million clones, 90% to 95% of them present only once. The sample taken for sequencing was naive CD4+ T cells sorted from blood. As to subset: CD45RA+ positively selected. Receptors originate from a man between 18 and 35 years old in good health.

The chain couples TRBV28 to TRBJ1-2; 8 nucleotides match TRBD1. The CDR3 sequence is 14 residues long. CDR1 and CDR2 from the germline V gene are MDHEN and SYDVKM. Germline trimming cut 8 bases from V and 2 bases from J; bases unmatched to any gene: 7. CDR3 in DNA: TGTGCCAGCGGTACAGGGGGTGCAAACTATGGCTACACCTTC. It specifies CASGTGGANYGYTF.

V and J are TRBV4-1 and TRBJ1-2; D not certain. The V gene's germline CDR1 is MGHRA and CDR2 YSYEKL. This CDR3 spans 13 amino acids. V was shortened by 5 bases and J by 8 bases, with 15 bases between the two germline ends. CDR3 residues: CASSSHAREGYTF. For the CDR3, the DNA is TGCGCCAGCAGCTCCCATGCGAGGGAGGGCTACACCTTC.

This clone occurred once. Other DNA sequences of this sample code for an identical CDR3. The chain recombines TRBV5-1 with TRBJ2-5; the D is unclear. The V and J ends lost 4 bases and 4 bases respectively, with 2 bases between them. Germline-derived CDR1 and CDR2 are SGHRS and YFSETQ. The CDR3 has 10 amino acids. Here the CDR3 reads CASSGETQYF. CDR3 coding DNA: TGCGCCAGCAGCGGAGAGACCCAGTACTTC.

This sequence joins TRBV4-2 and TRBJ1-6; D unresolved. Germline-derived CDR1 and CDR2 are LGHNA and YNFKEQ. CDR3 length: 17 residues. Trimming removed 0 bases from V and 0 bases from J, with 9 bases in between. The CDR3 spells CASSQDQQSSYNSPLHF. In DNA, the CDR3 is TGTGCCAGCAGCCAAGATCAGCAGAGCTCCTATAATTCACCCCTCCACTTT.

This clone was recorded once. The V call is TRBV19, the J call TRBJ2-3; D tentatively reads TRBD1 or TRBD2 (5 bases each). V was clipped by 6 bases and J by 3 bases, with 13 bases between them. Looked up from germline, CDR1 is LNHDA and CDR2 is SQIVND (reference sequence). The CDR3 runs to 14 residues. CDR3 nucleotides: TGTGCCAGTAGAGACAGTCCGGGAACAGATACGCAGTATTTT. Translation gives CASRDSPGTDTQYF.

The genes are TRBV27 and TRBJ1-6; no clear D gene. Germline CDR1 and CDR2: MNHEY and SMNVEV (reference sequence). This CDR3 is built from 13 residues. With 5 bases removed from V and 9 bases from J, the gap between germline ends came to 11 bases. The CDR3 coding sequence is TGTGCCAGCAGTAAGCACGGTGTTTCACCCCTCCACTTT. Translated, it gives CASSKHGVSPLHF.

This chain joins TRBV7-8 and TRBJ1-6; no definite D call. CDR1 and CDR2 from the germline V gene are SGHVS and FQNEAQ. The CDR3 totals 16 residues. The V gene lost 5 bases and the J gene lost 7 bases, with 18 bases spanning the gap. The CDR3 loop reads CASSRDVPWSNSPLHF. In DNA, the CDR3 is TGTGCCAGCAGCAGAGACGTTCCCTGGAGCAATTCACCCCTCCACTTT.